This T cell receptor beta chain was obtained from a study of blood T cell repertoires in COVID-19. The wider study: Spain, Italy and the United States supplied samples that represented acute and convalescent COVID-19. The cDNA or gDNA used as material had been derived from T cells, B-cell-depleted T cells, or PBMCs.

Source study methods: Quantification of nucleated cells was approximated via reference gene primer amplification. Only in-frame clones appear in the TCRdb table, and some are missing; sequencing was by immunoSEQ multiplex PCR. V, J and clone size were drawn from that table, and D and trimming were deduced from the DNA. The table includes 55,000 to 80,000 clones, 85% to 90% detected once. This clone is deemed medium-sized. Other DNA sequences in this specimen translate into the identical CDR3. This CDR3 spans 12 amino acids. The V gene end was trimmed by 5 bases and the J gene end by 5 bases; junction bases not matched to a gene: 3.

The clonotype was recovered from a man in his sixties or seventies with acute or convalescent COVID-19. Sample: peripheral blood. The chain is built from TRBV12-3 or TRBV12-4 and TRBJ2-7, with 7 bases lining up with TRBD1. The CDR3 region has the DNA TGTGCCAGCAGTCCGGGACAGAACGAGCAGTACTTC. Translated: CASSPGQNEQYF.